Each of the 32 T cell receptor beta chains below was sequenced from the same sample in a study of cytomegalovirus exposure and HLA in healthy donors. The PCR ran on 60 Vbeta and 13 Jbeta primers. This table comes from immunoSEQ multiplex PCR, and its TCRdb copy is limited to in-frame clones, with some not included. This sample's table reports about 44,000 clones. The sample consisted of PBMCs. These receptors all stem from a male donor in good health and CMV-seronegative.

This rearrangement joins TRBV5-1 to TRBJ2-7, with TRBD2 as a possible D gene (5 bases). Trimming shortened V by 1 base and J by 3 bases, and 8 bases separated the two germline ends. This CDR3 comprises 13 residues. Looked up from germline, CDR1 is SGHRS and CDR2 is YFSETQ. The CDR3 here is CASSLNRDYEQYF. CDR3 DNA: TGCGCCAGCAGCTTGAACCGGGACTACGAGCAGTACTTC.

The chain couples TRBV19 to TRBJ2-1; 13 bases map to TRBD2. The V segment lost 4 bases and the J segment 2 bases; nucleotides outside the gene matches: 8. Per germline, CDR1 LNHDA and CDR2 SQIVND (reference sequence). The CDR3 totals 18 residues. This chain's CDR3 is CASSRGLAGISPYNEQFF. In DNA, the CDR3 is TGTGCCAGTAGTAGGGGACTAGCGGGAATCAGTCCCTACAATGAGCAGTTCTTC.

The rearrangement uses TRBV7-6 and TRBJ2-7; the D gene is possibly TRBD2 (6 bases). Germline CDR1 is SGHVS and CDR2 is FNYEAQ. V was trimmed by 6 bases and J by 5 bases, leaving 17 bases between them. The CDR3 covers 14 residues. The CDR3 DNA sequence: TGTGCCAGCAGACCGACTGGCGGGATACACGAGCAGTACTTC. Protein sequence: CASRPTGGIHEQYF.

The chain recombines TRBV7-6 with TRBJ2-3, with 8 bases aligning to TRBD1. The J segment lost 7 bases and the V segment lost 5 bases, leaving 8 bases of the junction unmatched. Germline values: CDR1 SGHVS, CDR2 FNYEAQ. The CDR3 has 14 residues. DNA of the CDR3: TGTGCCAGCAGCCCCAGGACAGGGACGAATACGCAGTATTTT. Its protein product is CASSPRTGTNTQYF.

This sequence joins TRBV5-8 and TRBJ2-5; 7 bases match TRBD1. The V and J ends lost 2 bases and 1 base, in that order; junction bases with no gene match: 8. Germline V gives CDR1 SGHTS, CDR2 YDEGEE. CDR3 length: 16 amino acids. CDR3 coding DNA: TGTGCCAGCAGCTTACACAATACAGGGGCCCAAGAGACCCAGTACTTC. Encoded protein: CASSLHNTGAQETQYF.

This chain connects TRBV23-1 to TRBJ1-5; possible D gene TRBD1, 5 bases. TRBV23-1 is recorded as an ORF, its role being uncertain. CDR3 length: 17 amino acids. V dropped 3 bases and J dropped 0 bases, with 15 bases sitting between them. This CDR3 reads CASSHLRQSLSNQPQHF. The CDR3, as DNA: TGCGCCAGCAGTCACCTTCGACAGTCTCTTAGCAATCAGCCCCAGCATTTT.

The chain has TRBV7-3 and TRBJ2-2, with 8 bases identical to TRBD2. The CDR3 has 15 residues. Losses at the gene ends were 1 base for V and 5 bases for J; bases not matched to a gene: 3. CDR1 is SGHTA and CDR2 is FQGTGA in the germline V gene. The CDR3 here is CASSLSGRLTGELFF. The CDR3 DNA sequence: TGTGCCAGCAGCTTAAGCGGGAGGCTTACCGGGGAGCTGTTTTTT.

The rearrangement uses TRBV29-1 and TRBJ2-1; D is perhaps TRBD2 (6 bases). This CDR3 has 13 residues. CDR1 is SQVTM and CDR2 is ANQGSEA in the germline V gene. V gave up 4 bases and J gave up 9 bases, with 16 bases separating them. CDR3 bases: TGCAGCGTTGGGGGGTGGGGGGAGTTTGAGCAGTTCTTC. This translates into CSVGGWGEFEQFF.

V is TRBV27 and J is TRBJ2-7; perhaps TRBD2 as D (5 bases). With 1 base removed from V and 5 bases from J, the gap between germline ends came to 15 bases. Germline V lookup: CDR1 MNHEY, CDR2 SMNVEV (reference sequence). The CDR3 consists of 15 residues. CDR3 sequence: CASSLFPSRVNEQYF. The CDR3 bases are TGTGCCAGCAGTTTATTTCCTAGCAGAGTGAACGAGCAGTACTTC.

This chain uses TRBV11-2 with TRBJ2-5, with unresolved D. Germline-derived CDR1 and CDR2 are SGHAT and FQNNGV. The CDR3 extends over 14 amino acids. V was cut by 1 base and J by 5 bases, with 11 bases left in between. CDR3 protein: CASSLGAMVETQYF. CDR3 in DNA: TGTGCCAGCAGCTTAGGAGCGATGGTGGAGACCCAGTACTTC.

About this clone: A junction end diverges from the germline sequence, so it may reflect a read error. The chain recombines TRBV10-3 with TRBJ2-7; TRBD1 aligns across 7 bases. The CDR3 spans 17 residues. Germline V gene data show CDR1 as ENHRY and CDR2 as SYGVKD. CDR3 nucleotide sequence: TGTGCCATCAGTAAGTCAGGGCCGGGACAGCAAGGTGGCGAGCAGTACTTC. Residues: CAISKSGPGQQGGEQYF.

This chain links TRBV28 with TRBJ1-1; D gene ambiguous. The germline CDR1 and CDR2 sequences are MDHEN and SYDVKM. V lost 7 bases and J lost 4, with 16 bases in between. The CDR3 totals 14 residues. The CDR3 loop reads CASTAPGVVTEAFF. The CDR3 DNA follows: TGTGCCAGCACCGCCCCGGGTGTTGTCACTGAAGCTTTCTTT.

The CDR3 region is CASSFSRGTEAFF. Here the CDR3 DNA reads TGTGCCAGCAGCTTTTCCAGGGGTACTGAAGCTTTCTTT. The V and J genes are TRBV11-1 and TRBJ1-1; D possibly corresponds to TRBD1 (6 bases). The CDR3 is made up of 13 amino acids. Deletions cut 3 bases from V and 5 bases from J, with 10 bases between. Germline CDR1 is SGHAT and CDR2 is FQDESV (reference sequence).

This chain links TRBV28 with TRBJ2-1; D is undetermined. This CDR3 is built from 15 residues. Trimming removed 6 bases at V and 0 bases at J, with 12 bases between. Germline CDR1 is MDHEN and CDR2 is SYDVKM. CDR3 residues: CASREYPSSYNEQFF. The CDR3 coding sequence is TGTGCCAGCAGAGAGTACCCGAGCTCCTACAATGAGCAGTTCTTC.

This chain joins TRBV27 and TRBJ2-1, with D perhaps TRBD1 (5 bases). The CDR3 is 12 amino acids. The germline CDR1 and CDR2 sequences are MNHEY and SMNVEV (reference sequence). Trimming stripped 6 bases from V and 10 bases from J, with 13 bases between. For the CDR3, the DNA is TGTGCCAGCAGCTCAGGGTATCGGGAGCAGTTCTTC. This encodes CASSSGYREQFF.

The chain links TRBV5-4 to TRBJ2-3; 12 positions agree with TRBD2. The ends lost 5 bases at V and 5 bases at J; junction bases unmatched: 6. The V gene's germline CDR1 is SGHNT and CDR2 YYREEE (reference sequence). The CDR3 contains 15 residues. CDR3 protein: CASSPTSGRGDTQYF. The CDR3 DNA sequence: TGTGCCAGCAGTCCGACTAGCGGGAGAGGAGATACGCAGTATTTT. The complete variable domain, with remaining parts taken from reference TRBV5-4 and TRBJ2-3, reads ETGVTQSPTHLIKTRGQQVTLRCSSQSGHNTVSWYQQALGQGPQFIFQYYREEENGRGNFPPRFSGLQFPNYSSELNVNALELDDSALYLCASSPTSGRGDTQYFGPGTRLTVL.

The V and J genes are TRBV19 and TRBJ1-2, with D perhaps matching TRBD1 (5 bases). V lost 5 bases and J 4 bases, leaving 17 bases between the germline ends. The CDR3 length is 15 residues. Germline CDR1 reads LNHDA; CDR2 reads SQIVND (reference sequence). DNA of the CDR3: TGTGCCAGTAGTTCTGGCGGGACGGACCCCTATGGCTACACCTTC. Amino acids: CASSSGGTDPYGYTF.

V is TRBV7-3 and J is TRBJ2-1, with a possible D match to TRBD2 (5 bases). Germline V gene data show CDR1 as SGHTA and CDR2 as FQGTGA. The CDR3 has 13 residues. The ends were cut back, 4 bases at V and 9 bases at J, with 13 bases in the middle. The DNA of the CDR3 is TGTGCCAGCAGCTCCACTAGTCTCCGTGAGCAGTTCTTC. This codes for CASSSTSLREQFF.

The chain links TRBV12-5 to TRBJ1-4, with a tentative D call TRBD1 (5 bases). Germline assignment: CDR1 LGHNT and CDR2 FRNRAP. This CDR3 contains 15 residues. V gave up 1 base and J gave up 8 bases, with 14 bases separating them. CDR3 residues: CASGLGAGQGEKLFF. CDR3 DNA: TGTGCTAGTGGTTTGGGGGCCGGGCAGGGAGAAAAACTGTTTTTT.

A note on this clone: Compared with germline, one end of the junction differs, possibly owing to a read error. The rearrangement uses TRBV27 and TRBJ1-1; no reliable D call. This CDR3 is 14 amino acids long. Germline CDR1 is MNHEY and CDR2 is SMNVEV (reference sequence). As DNA, the CDR3 is TGTGCCAGCAGTTCGATGGGAGGTAACACTGAGGCTTTCTTT. Translating gives CASSSMGGNTEAFF.

The chain recombines TRBV6-1 with TRBJ2-7; the D gene is possibly TRBD2 (5 bases). The ends were cut back, 1 base at V and 5 bases at J, with 9 bases in the middle. CDR1 MNHNS and CDR2 SASEGT come from the germline V gene. The CDR3 runs 13 residues. CDR3 sequence (DNA): TGTGCCAGCAGTGAAGTGTGGCGGGACGAGCAGTACTTC. Protein product: CASSEVWRDEQYF.

This rearrangement joins TRBV30 to TRBJ2-1; D gene uncertain. In germline, CDR1 is GTSNPN, CDR2 SVGIG (reference sequence). V gave up 2 bases and J gave up 3 bases, with 2 bases separating them. This CDR3 contains 11 residues. In nucleotides, the CDR3 is TGTGCCTGGAGTTACTACAATGAGCAGTTCTTC. It codes for CAWSYYNEQFF.

The chain couples TRBV7-8 to TRBJ2-7; D call uncertain. Looked up from germline, CDR1 is SGHVS and CDR2 is FQNEAQ. The CDR3 covers 18 residues. Trimming took 6 bases from V and 0 from J, leaving 24 bases between them. The CDR3 sequence: CASSITNAPTASSYEQYF. The CDR3 nucleotides read TGTGCCAGCAGTATTACAAACGCTCCAACCGCTAGCTCCTACGAGCAGTACTTC.

Here the CDR3 reads CASSLFSDSLGTQYF. In DNA, the CDR3 is TGTGCCAGCAGCTTGTTTTCAGACAGCTTGGGGACCCAGTACTTC. The rearrangement uses TRBV5-4 and TRBJ2-5; perhaps TRBD1 as D (5 bases). The V gene lost 1 base and the J gene lost 7 bases, with 17 bases spanning the gap. This CDR3 contains 15 residues. The germline V gene encodes CDR1 SGHNT and CDR2 YYREEE (reference sequence). The complete variable domain, with remaining parts taken from reference TRBV5-4 and TRBJ2-5, reads ETGVTQSPTHLIKTRGQQVTLRCSSQSGHNTVSWYQQALGQGPQFIFQYYREEENGRGNFPPRFSGLQFPNYSSELNVNALELDDSALYLCASSLFSDSLGTQYFGPGTRLLVL.

This chain uses TRBV19 with TRBJ1-3; D remains unclear. The V and J ends lost 1 base and 7 bases respectively, with 11 bases between them. The CDR3 sequence is 14 residues long. In germline, CDR1 is LNHDA, CDR2 SQIVND (reference sequence). CDR3 protein: CASSIGRGGNTIYF. The DNA of the CDR3 is TGTGCCAGTAGTATAGGCCGGGGAGGGAACACCATATATTTT.

The J gene is TRBJ2-7, the V gene TRBV28; 7 positions match TRBD2. Looked up from germline, CDR1 is MDHEN and CDR2 is SYDVKM. The trim removed 5 bases at V and 7 bases at J, leaving 8 bases unmatched. The CDR3 consists of 13 residues. CDR3 loop: CASSASGTIEQYF. In nucleotides, the CDR3 is TGTGCCAGCAGTGCCTCCGGGACTATAGAGCAGTACTTC.

The chain uses TRBV5-6 and TRBJ1-2; 7 nucleotides match TRBD1. The germline CDR1 and CDR2 sequences are SGHDT and YYEEEE. V shed 4 bases and J 8 bases; nucleotides not matched to a gene: 8. The CDR3 loop spans 13 amino acids. This chain's CDR3 is CASSLRTGRGYTF. CDR3 in DNA: TGTGCCAGCAGCCTTAGGACAGGACGGGGCTACACCTTC.

CDR3 nucleotides: TGTGCCAGCAGCTTGGCCTTTGGGCTAGCGGGGATAAACACCGGGGAGCTGTTTTTT. It codes for CASSLAFGLAGINTGELFF. V gene TRBV5-5 combines with J gene TRBJ2-2, with TRBD2 matching over 9 bases. The V gene's germline CDR1 is SGHKS and CDR2 YYEKEE (reference sequence). The CDR3 covers 19 residues. After removal of 0 bases from V and 2 bases from J, the junction contained 11 bases not matched to a gene.

For the CDR3, the DNA is TGTGCCAGCAGCTTAAGGGTACAGGGTGATCAGCCCCAGCATTTT. Encoded protein: CASSLRVQGDQPQHF. V gene TRBV7-2 combines with J gene TRBJ1-5; D may be TRBD1 (6 bases). Germline V gene sequence: CDR1 SGHTA, CDR2 FQGNSA. The CDR3 is 15 residues long. The V and J ends lost 2 bases and 5 bases respectively, with 13 bases between them.

The rearrangement joins TRBV7-9 to TRBJ2-3, with TRBD1 identical over 7 bases. CDR1 and CDR2 from the germline V gene are SEHNR and FQNEAQ (reference sequence). The ends lost 10 bases at V and 0 bases at J; junction bases unmatched: 10. The CDR3 has 15 amino acids. CDR3 nucleotide sequence: TGTGCCACCTACCCCCGGGACAGTAGCACAGATACGCAGTATTTT. Its protein is CATYPRDSSTDTQYF.

The V gene is TRBV11-2, the J gene TRBJ2-1, with D possibly matching TRBD2 (6 bases). V lost 5 bases and J lost 7, with 24 bases in between. This CDR3 region has 17 residues. Germline V gene data show CDR1 as SGHAT and CDR2 as FQNNGV. DNA of the CDR3: TGTGCCAGCAGCCCCCCTAGGCTGGGGCCGGCGGGGAATGAGCAGTTCTTC. This gives the protein CASSPPRLGPAGNEQFF.

The chain joins TRBV5-4 to TRBJ1-3; 7 nucleotides align to TRBD1. The CDR3 is made up of 15 amino acids. The V gene's germline CDR1 is SGHNT and CDR2 YYREEE (reference sequence). V shed 5 bases and J 4 bases; nucleotides not matched to a gene: 9. CDR3 loop: CASSFPPGQGNTIYF. The CDR3 coding sequence is TGTGCCAGCAGTTTTCCGCCGGGACAGGGAAACACCATATATTTT.